This is a list of T cell receptor beta chains from one sample in a study of OX40 agonist ivuxolimab in advanced cancers. Libraries were prepared by immunoSEQ multiplex PCR; TCRdb keeps only in-frame clonotypes and omits some of them. The data show some 47,000 clones, about four fifths seen once. The sequences come from CD4+ or CD8+ T cells sorted from blood, collected in a trial of the OX40 agonist ivuxolimab. The source is an adult with an advanced solid tumor such as melanoma, head and neck, liver or kidney cancer. CDR3s include the opening cysteine and the closing phenylalanine or tryptophan. The D gene is left open where the match is weak. Size values are once, few and many counts, or a class for expanded clones, and some rows have none.

d_call: .; clone_size: .; v_call: TRBV7-2; j_call: TRBJ1-1; cdr3_nt: TGTGCCAGCAGGCGGACAGCCGAAGCTTTCTTT; cdr3_aa: CASRRTAEAFF
d_call: .; clone_size: .; v_call: TRBV7-8; j_call: TRBJ2-6; cdr3_nt: TGTGCCAGCAGCCGAAGGGGCCCACAAAGTCGGGCCAACGTCCTGACTTTC; cdr3_aa: CASSRRGPQSRANVLTF
d_call: TRBD2; clone_size: .; v_call: TRBV7-3; j_call: TRBJ2-1; cdr3_nt: TGTGCCAGCAGCTTACAGGCGGGAGGGCGCTATGAGCAGTTCTTC; cdr3_aa: CASSLQAGGRYEQFF
d_call: .; clone_size: .; v_call: TRBV11-1; j_call: TRBJ2-7; cdr3_nt: TGTGCCAGCAGCTTATCCTGGGGGACAACTAACGAGCAGTACTTC; cdr3_aa: CASSLSWGTTNEQYF
d_call: .; clone_size: .; v_call: TRBV5-1; j_call: TRBJ2-2; cdr3_nt: TGCGCCAGCAGCCTCACCCTGGGGACTACCGGGGAGCTGTTTTTT; cdr3_aa: CASSLTLGTTGELFF
d_call: .; clone_size: .; v_call: TRBV7-2; j_call: TRBJ1-3; cdr3_nt: TGTGCCAGCAGCCAGGACAGTCGACAAGGAAACACCATATATTTT; cdr3_aa: CASSQDSRQGNTIYF
d_call: TRBD2; clone_size: .; v_call: TRBV4-3; j_call: TRBJ2-3; cdr3_nt: TGCGCCAGTAAGCGGGGGGGTTCTAGCACAGATACGCAGTATTTT; cdr3_aa: CASKRGGSSTDTQYF
d_call: .; clone_size: .; v_call: TRBV5-1; j_call: TRBJ1-4; cdr3_nt: TGCGCCAGCAGCCCCGGGACGGGAGTTTTTGAAAAACTGTTTTTT; cdr3_aa: CASSPGTGVFEKLFF
d_call: TRBD2; clone_size: .; v_call: TRBV10-1; j_call: TRBJ2-5; cdr3_nt: TGCGCCAGCGCCCCGGGACTAGCAGGAGAGGGGCGGGAGACCCAGTACTTC; cdr3_aa: CASAPGLAGEGRETQYF
d_call: TRBD1; clone_size: medium-sized; v_call: TRBV7-9; j_call: TRBJ1-2; cdr3_nt: TGTGCCAGCAGCTTTCGACAGGGTACTAACTATGGCTACACCTTC; cdr3_aa: CASSFRQGTNYGYTF
d_call: TRBD1; clone_size: once; v_call: TRBV5-1; j_call: TRBJ1-2; cdr3_nt: TGCGCCAGCAGCTTGGTGCCAGACAGGGAGGGCTATGGCTACACCTTC; cdr3_aa: CASSLVPDREGYGYTF
d_call: .; clone_size: .; v_call: TRBV9; j_call: TRBJ2-7; cdr3_nt: TGTGCCAGCAGCGGGGGGACGGTCCCTGTGAAGCAGTACTTC; cdr3_aa: CASSGGTVPVKQYF
d_call: TRBD1; clone_size: .; v_call: TRBV5-5; j_call: TRBJ2-1; cdr3_nt: TGTGCCAGCAGCTTGGGTGGACAGGGACACAATGAGCAGTTCTTC; cdr3_aa: CASSLGGQGHNEQFF
d_call: .; clone_size: .; v_call: TRBV9; j_call: TRBJ1-1; cdr3_nt: TGTGCCAGCAGCGTGCGGACAGAGGGCACTGAAGCTTTCTTT; cdr3_aa: CASSVRTEGTEAFF
d_call: .; clone_size: .; v_call: TRBV30; j_call: TRBJ2-7; cdr3_nt: TGTGCCTGCAACAGACTAGATTCCTACGAGCAGTACTTC; cdr3_aa: CACNRLDSYEQYF
d_call: .; clone_size: few; v_call: TRBV7-2; j_call: TRBJ1-1; cdr3_nt: TGTGCCAGCAGACGTACAGGGAACACTGAAGCTTTCTTT; cdr3_aa: CASRRTGNTEAFF
d_call: .; clone_size: .; v_call: TRBV7-6; j_call: TRBJ2-5; cdr3_nt: TGTGCCAGCAGCTTAGGCGGGGGCCTATCTCAAGAGACCCAGTACTTC; cdr3_aa: CASSLGGGLSQETQYF
d_call: .; clone_size: .; v_call: TRBV27; j_call: TRBJ2-5; cdr3_nt: TGTGCCAGCAGTCCGCAACCCTCAGGGTTGCAAGAGACCCAGTACTTC; cdr3_aa: CASSPQPSGLQETQYF
d_call: .; clone_size: few; v_call: TRBV5-1; j_call: TRBJ1-2; cdr3_nt: TGCGCCAGCAGCCCCCGGTTGGGGGGATCCTATGGCTACACCTTC; cdr3_aa: CASSPRLGGSYGYTF
d_call: .; clone_size: .; v_call: TRBV6-5; j_call: TRBJ1-5; cdr3_nt: TGTGCCAGCAGACGTAATCAGGGTAATCAGCCCCAGCATTTT; cdr3_aa: CASRRNQGNQPQHF
d_call: .; clone_size: .; v_call: TRBV5-6; j_call: TRBJ2-4; cdr3_nt: TGTGCCAGTGGACTCGGGGCCCGAGGGATTCAGTACTTC; cdr3_aa: CASGLGARGIQYF
d_call: TRBD1; clone_size: .; v_call: TRBV6-6; j_call: TRBJ2-7; cdr3_nt: TGTGCCAGCAGTTATCAGGCGGGACAGGGCTCCTACGAGCAGTACTTC; cdr3_aa: CASSYQAGQGSYEQYF
d_call: TRBD2; clone_size: .; v_call: TRBV19; j_call: TRBJ2-3; cdr3_nt: TGTGCCAGTAGTATAGGAGCGGGAGGGCTGGGCACAGATACGCAGTATTTT; cdr3_aa: CASSIGAGGLGTDTQYF
d_call: TRBD2; clone_size: .; v_call: TRBV9; j_call: TRBJ2-1; cdr3_nt: TGTGCCAGCAGCGTAACAGCGGGGGATTACAATGAGCAGTTCTTC; cdr3_aa: CASSVTAGDYNEQFF
d_call: .; clone_size: .; v_call: TRBV30; j_call: TRBJ1-5; cdr3_nt: TGTGCCTGGAGTGATGGAGATAGCAATCAGCCCCAGCATTTT; cdr3_aa: CAWSDGDSNQPQHF
d_call: TRBD2; clone_size: .; v_call: TRBV19; j_call: TRBJ2-4; cdr3_nt: TGTGCCAGTACTCCCTCCGGGACTAGCGGGAGCGGGGCCAAAAACATTCAGTACTTC; cdr3_aa: CASTPSGTSGSGAKNIQYF
d_call: .; clone_size: .; v_call: TRBV20-1; j_call: TRBJ2-7; cdr3_nt: TGCAGTGCCGCTAACTACGAGCAGTACTTC; cdr3_aa: CSAANYEQYF
d_call: TRBD2; clone_size: .; v_call: TRBV7-2; j_call: TRBJ2-5; cdr3_nt: TGTGCCAGCAGCTTAGAAGGGCTAGCGGGGGGGCGAAAGACCCAGTACTTC; cdr3_aa: CASSLEGLAGGRKTQYF
d_call: TRBD1; clone_size: .; v_call: TRBV4-3; j_call: TRBJ1-1; cdr3_nt: TGCGCCAGCAGCCAAACACGGACAGGGAACACTGAAGCTTTCTTT; cdr3_aa: CASSQTRTGNTEAFF
d_call: .; clone_size: .; v_call: TRBV27; j_call: TRBJ2-3; cdr3_nt: TGTGCCAGCAGTGCTCAGGCGCTCCACCTCAGCACAGATACGCAGTATTTT; cdr3_aa: CASSAQALHLSTDTQYF
d_call: TRBD2; clone_size: .; v_call: TRBV7-8; j_call: TRBJ2-5; cdr3_nt: TGTGCCAGCAGCTGGCGGGAGCAAGAGACCCAGTACTTC; cdr3_aa: CASSWREQETQYF
d_call: .; clone_size: .; v_call: TRBV30; j_call: TRBJ1-4; cdr3_nt: TGTGCCTGGACCGCTAAGGACGGGCGCGGTGAAAAACTGTTTTTT; cdr3_aa: CAWTAKDGRGEKLFF
d_call: TRBD2; clone_size: .; v_call: TRBV30; j_call: TRBJ2-1; cdr3_nt: TGTGCCTGGAGTGTACGGGTGGTAGCGGGGGCTGGTGAGCAGTTCTTC; cdr3_aa: CAWSVRVVAGAGEQFF
d_call: .; clone_size: .; v_call: TRBV6-5; j_call: TRBJ1-2; cdr3_nt: TGTGCCAGCAAGGCTACGGGGATCATTGGCTACACCTTC; cdr3_aa: CASKATGIIGYTF
d_call: .; clone_size: .; v_call: TRBV7-3; j_call: TRBJ2-1; cdr3_nt: TGTGCCAGCAGCCAGGGGCGGAGCTCCTACAATGAGCAGTTCTTC; cdr3_aa: CASSQGRSSYNEQFF
d_call: .; clone_size: .; v_call: TRBV18; j_call: TRBJ1-6; cdr3_nt: TGTGCCAGCTCACCCCCGAGCTCCTATAATTCACCCCTCCACTTT; cdr3_aa: CASSPPSSYNSPLHF
d_call: .; clone_size: few; v_call: TRBV19; j_call: TRBJ1-2; cdr3_nt: TGTGCCAGTAGTATAGTCGGGGGTTTAGGCTACACCTTC; cdr3_aa: CASSIVGGLGYTF
d_call: TRBD1; clone_size: .; v_call: TRBV19; j_call: TRBJ2-3; cdr3_nt: TGTGCCAGTAGCATAGGGGGACAGTGGGCAGATACGCAGTATTTT; cdr3_aa: CASSIGGQWADTQYF
d_call: TRBD1; clone_size: .; v_call: TRBV7-6; j_call: TRBJ2-5; cdr3_nt: TGTGCCAGCAGCTTACGACCTACAGGGGGCGCGTCCCAGTACTTC; cdr3_aa: CASSLRPTGGASQYF
d_call: .; clone_size: few; v_call: TRBV5-4; j_call: TRBJ2-5; cdr3_nt: TGTGCCAGCGGCTCAGTGGGTGTACAAGAGACCCAGTACTTC; cdr3_aa: CASGSVGVQETQYF
d_call: .; clone_size: .; v_call: TRBV6-5; j_call: TRBJ1-1; cdr3_nt: TGTGCCAGCACCCGGGGGGGGAACACTGAAGCTTTCTTT; cdr3_aa: CASTRGGNTEAFF
d_call: .; clone_size: medium-sized; v_call: TRBV4-1; j_call: TRBJ1-1; cdr3_nt: TGCGCCAGCAGGAGAGGATTGAGCACTGAAGCTTTCTTT; cdr3_aa: CASRRGLSTEAFF
d_call: .; clone_size: .; v_call: TRBV9; j_call: TRBJ2-2; cdr3_nt: TGTGCCAGCAGCACTCGGGACACCCCGAACACCGGGGAGCTGTTTTTT; cdr3_aa: CASSTRDTPNTGELFF
d_call: TRBD2; clone_size: .; v_call: TRBV18; j_call: TRBJ2-7; cdr3_nt: TGTGCCAGCTCCAGGGGACTAGGGGGCTACGAGCAGTACTTC; cdr3_aa: CASSRGLGGYEQYF
d_call: TRBD1; clone_size: once; v_call: TRBV11-3; j_call: TRBJ1-6; cdr3_nt: TGTGCCAGCAGCGCTGGACAGGATAATTCACCCCTCCACTTT; cdr3_aa: CASSAGQDNSPLHF
d_call: .; clone_size: .; v_call: TRBV6-5; j_call: TRBJ1-6; cdr3_nt: TGTGCCAGCAGCCTTAAAAATTCACCCCTCCACTTT; cdr3_aa: CASSLKNSPLHF
d_call: TRBD2; clone_size: .; v_call: TRBV4-1; j_call: TRBJ2-1; cdr3_nt: TGCGCCAGCAGCCTTGCCGGGACTAGCGTCAATGAGCAGTTCTTC; cdr3_aa: CASSLAGTSVNEQFF
d_call: TRBD2; clone_size: .; v_call: TRBV9; j_call: TRBJ2-3; cdr3_nt: TGTGCCAGCAGCCGGACTAGCGGGAGGTCAGATACGCAGTATTTT; cdr3_aa: CASSRTSGRSDTQYF
d_call: .; clone_size: .; v_call: TRBV25-1; j_call: TRBJ2-3; cdr3_nt: TGTGCCAGCAGTGACAGGGGTGGGACAGATACGCAGTATTTT; cdr3_aa: CASSDRGGTDTQYF
d_call: TRBD2; clone_size: few; v_call: TRBV11-2; j_call: TRBJ2-1; cdr3_nt: TGTGCCAGCAGCTTAGCGGGGGGGCTGGGAGGTGGTGAGCAGTTCTTC; cdr3_aa: CASSLAGGLGGGEQFF
d_call: .; clone_size: few; v_call: TRBV4-2; j_call: TRBJ2-7; cdr3_nt: TGTGCCAGCAGCTTTCAGGCGCCTAGCGAATCCTACGAGCAGTACTTC; cdr3_aa: CASSFQAPSESYEQYF